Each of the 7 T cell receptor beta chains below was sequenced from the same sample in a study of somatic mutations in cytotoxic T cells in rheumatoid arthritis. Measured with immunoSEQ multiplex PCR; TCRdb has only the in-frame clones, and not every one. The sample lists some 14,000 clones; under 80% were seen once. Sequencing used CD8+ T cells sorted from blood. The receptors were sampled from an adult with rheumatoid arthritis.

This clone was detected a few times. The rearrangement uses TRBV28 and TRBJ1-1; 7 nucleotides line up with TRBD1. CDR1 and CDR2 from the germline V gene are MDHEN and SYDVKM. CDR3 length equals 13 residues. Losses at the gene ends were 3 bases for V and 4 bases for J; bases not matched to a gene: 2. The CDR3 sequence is CASSFNRGTEAFF. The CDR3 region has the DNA TGTGCCAGCAGTTTTAACAGGGGCACTGAAGCTTTCTTT. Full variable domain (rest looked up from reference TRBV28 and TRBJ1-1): DVKVTQSSRYLVKRTGEKVFLECVQDMDHENMFWYRQDPGLGLRLIYFSYDVKMKEKGDIPEGYSVSREKKERFSLILESASTNQTSMYLCASSFNRGTEAFFGQGTRLTVV.

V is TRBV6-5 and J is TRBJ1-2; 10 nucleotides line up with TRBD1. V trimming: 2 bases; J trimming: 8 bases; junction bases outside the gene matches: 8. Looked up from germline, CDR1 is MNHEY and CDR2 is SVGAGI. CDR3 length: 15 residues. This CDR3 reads CASSYSGTGADGYTF. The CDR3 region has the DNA TGTGCCAGCAGTTACAGCGGGACAGGGGCCGACGGCTACACCTTC.

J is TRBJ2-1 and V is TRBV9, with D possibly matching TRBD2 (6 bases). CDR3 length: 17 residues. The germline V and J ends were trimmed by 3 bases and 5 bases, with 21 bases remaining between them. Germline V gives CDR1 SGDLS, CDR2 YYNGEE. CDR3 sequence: CASSGPGGGAIHNEQFF. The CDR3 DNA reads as TGTGCCAGCAGCGGCCCTGGGGGAGGCGCTATCCACAATGAGCAGTTCTTC.

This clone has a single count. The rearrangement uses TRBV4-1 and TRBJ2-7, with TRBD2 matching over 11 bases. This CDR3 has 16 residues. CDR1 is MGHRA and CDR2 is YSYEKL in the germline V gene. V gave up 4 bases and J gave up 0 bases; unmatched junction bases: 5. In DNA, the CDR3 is TGCGCCAGCAGCCCCGGACTAGCGGGCCACTCCTACGAGCAGTACTTC. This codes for CASSPGLAGHSYEQYF.

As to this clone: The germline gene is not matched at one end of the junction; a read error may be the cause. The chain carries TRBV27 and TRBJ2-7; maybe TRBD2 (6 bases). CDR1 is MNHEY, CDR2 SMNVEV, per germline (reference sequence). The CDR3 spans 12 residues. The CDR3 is CASSFGFGGRNF. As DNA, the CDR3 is TGTGCCAGCAGTTTTGGGTTCGGGGGACGGAACTTC.

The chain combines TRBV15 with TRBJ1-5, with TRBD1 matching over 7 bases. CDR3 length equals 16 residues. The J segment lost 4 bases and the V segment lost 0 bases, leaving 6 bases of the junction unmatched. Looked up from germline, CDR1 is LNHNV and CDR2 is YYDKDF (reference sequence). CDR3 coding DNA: TGTGCCACCAGCAGAGATGCGACAGGGAGTAATCAGCCCCAGCATTTT. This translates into CATSRDATGSNQPQHF.

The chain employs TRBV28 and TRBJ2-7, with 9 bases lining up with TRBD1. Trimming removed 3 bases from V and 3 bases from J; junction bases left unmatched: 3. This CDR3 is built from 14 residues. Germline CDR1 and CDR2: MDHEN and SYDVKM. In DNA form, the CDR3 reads TGTGCCAGCAGTTTTACAGGGGGCGACTACGAGCAGTACTTC. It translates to CASSFTGGDYEQYF.